These T cell receptor beta chains were read from a single sample in a study of blood T cell repertoires in COVID-19. The repertoire was sequenced with immunoSEQ multiplex PCR; TCRdb's copy has only in-frame clones and lacks some. The sample gives 95,000 to 150,000 clones, 75% to 90% of which show up once; less than 30% is in the top ten. Sequenced: peripheral blood. These receptors were taken from a man aged 70 or older with active or convalescent COVID-19. CDR3s include the opening cysteine and the closing phenylalanine or tryptophan. The D gene is left open where the match is weak. Clone sizes are given selectively: once, few, many, or a class where the clone is expanded.

D	J	V	size	CDR3	DNA
.	TRBJ1-5	TRBV24-1	.	CATSDPWTNQPQHF	TGTGCCACCAGTGATCCTTGGACTAATCAGCCCCAGCATTTT
TRBD2	TRBJ2-2	TRBV19	.	CASSGTSANTGELFF	TGTGCCAGTAGTGGGACTAGCGCGAACACCGGGGAGCTGTTTTTT
TRBD2	TRBJ2-1	TRBV11-2	.	CASSLAIRSGRAYEQFF	TGTGCCAGCAGCCTCGCGATCCGGAGCGGGAGGGCCTATGAGCAGTTCTTC
.	TRBJ1-1	TRBV5-1	.	CASSRTGLTEAFF	TGCGCCAGCAGCCGTACAGGGTTGACTGAAGCTTTCTTT
TRBD1	TRBJ2-1	TRBV19	.	CASSIVTGGGEQFF	TGTGCCAGTAGTATAGTAACAGGGGGCGGTGAGCAGTTCTTC
TRBD1	TRBJ1-2	TRBV27	.	CASRFDRGRGYTF	TGTGCCAGCAGATTCGACAGGGGGCGAGGCTACACCTTC
TRBD1	TRBJ1-6	TRBV5-1	.	CASSWMDRSNSPLHF	TGCGCCAGCAGCTGGATGGACAGGTCTAATTCACCCCTCCACTTT
TRBD1	TRBJ1-4	TRBV3-1/TRBV3-2	.	CASSYRGSNEKLFF	TGTGCCAGCAGCTACAGGGGGTCTAATGAAAAACTGTTTTTT
.	TRBJ1-1	TRBV5-1	.	CASTSDRMNTEAFF	TGCGCCAGCACCTCGGACAGAATGAACACTGAAGCTTTCTTT
.	TRBJ1-5	TRBV28	.	CASSLDMLNQPQHF	TGTGCCAGCAGTTTGGACATGTTGAATCAGCCCCAGCATTTT
TRBD2	TRBJ2-1	TRBV5-1	.	CASSIAGETYNEQFF	TGCGCCAGCAGCATAGCGGGAGAGACCTACAATGAGCAGTTCTTC
TRBD2	TRBJ2-1	TRBV18	.	CASSSRLADRNEQFF	TGTGCCAGCTCATCTCGACTAGCGGACCGGAATGAGCAGTTCTTC
.	TRBJ2-5	TRBV6-5	.	CASSYGRTGTQYF	TGTGCCAGCAGTTACGGAAGGACTGGGACCCAGTACTTC
.	TRBJ1-2	TRBV9	.	CASSPQMARGYTF	TGTGCCAGCAGCCCCCAAATGGCCCGCGGCTACACCTTC
.	TRBJ2-5	TRBV7-2	few	CASSLGPSAQYF	TGTGCCAGCAGCTTAGGCCCGTCGGCCCAGTACTTC
TRBD1	TRBJ2-2	TRBV28	.	CASSAGGSAGELFF	TGTGCCAGCAGTGCAGGGGGTTCGGCCGGGGAGCTGTTTTTT
.	TRBJ1-5	TRBV4-2	.	CASSLREAEPQHF	TGTGCCAGCAGCCTGAGAGAAGCGGAGCCCCAGCATTTT
.	TRBJ2-2	TRBV18	.	CASSPRDTGELFF	TGTGCCAGCTCACCGAGGGACACCGGGGAGCTGTTTTTT
TRBD1	TRBJ2-7	TRBV28	.	CASRVDRGLYEQYF	TGTGCCAGCAGGGTGGACAGGGGGCTCTACGAGCAGTACTTC
.	TRBJ1-2	TRBV11-2	.	CASSLVNTGGHGYTF	TGTGCCAGCAGCTTAGTGAACACCGGAGGGCATGGCTACACCTTC
.	TRBJ2-7	TRBV6-1	.	CASSEQGYEQYF	TGTGCCAGCAGTGAACAGGGCTACGAGCAGTACTTC
TRBD2	TRBJ2-1	TRBV28	few	CASTQAGGGFYNEQFF	TGTGCCAGCACCCAGGCCGGGGGGGGTTTCTACAATGAGCAGTTCTTC
TRBD1	TRBJ2-7	TRBV28	.	CASSFRGLGGEQYF	TGTGCCAGCAGTTTCAGGGGGCTGGGAGGCGAGCAGTACTTC
.	TRBJ1-4	TRBV2	.	CASSVQGVTEKLFF	TGTGCCAGCAGTGTACAAGGGGTTACTGAAAAACTGTTTTTT
TRBD2	TRBJ2-1	TRBV4-2	.	CASSKTDLAGYNEQFF	TGTGCCAGCAGCAAAACAGATCTAGCGGGGTACAATGAGCAGTTCTTC
TRBD1	TRBJ1-5	TRBV12-3/TRBV12-4	.	CATGQGSQPQHF	TGTGCCACCGGACAGGGGAGTCAGCCCCAGCATTTT
.	TRBJ2-2	TRBV7-9	.	CASSLGASNTGELFF	TGTGCCAGCAGCTTAGGGGCCTCGAACACCGGGGAGCTGTTTTTT
.	TRBJ1-3	TRBV12-3/TRBV12-4	.	CASSLFGGNTIYF	TGTGCCAGCAGCTTGTTCGGTGGAAACACCATATATTTT
.	TRBJ1-4	TRBV5-1	.	CASKLAPTNEKLFF	TGCGCCAGCAAGCTAGCACCAACTAATGAAAAACTGTTTTTT
TRBD1	TRBJ2-3	TRBV3-1/TRBV3-2	.	CASSLTGAKMRTDTQYF	TGTGCCAGCAGCCTTACAGGGGCCAAAATGAGGACAGATACGCAGTATTTT
.	TRBJ2-1	TRBV2	.	CASSEAGRFSSYNEQFF	TGTGCCAGCAGTGAAGCTGGGCGATTTAGCTCCTACAATGAGCAGTTCTTC
.	TRBJ1-2	TRBV15	.	CATSRGNQDGYTF	TGTGCCACCAGCAGAGGGAACCAGGATGGCTACACCTTC
TRBD2	TRBJ2-5	TRBV19	.	CASSAPGRPGEETQYF	TGTGCCAGTAGTGCCCCCGGGAGGCCGGGGGAAGAGACCCAGTACTTC
.	TRBJ1-1	TRBV6-6	few	CASSYSEGNTEAFF	TGTGCCAGCAGTTACTCAGAGGGGAACACTGAAGCTTTCTTT
TRBD1	TRBJ2-2	TRBV29-1	once	CSSSAGGNTGELFF	TGCAGTTCGTCGGCAGGGGGCAACACCGGGGAGCTGTTTTTT
TRBD2	TRBJ2-5	TRBV6-6	.	CASSSLDSGYETQYF	TGTGCCAGCAGCTCCCTTGATAGCGGGTACGAGACCCAGTACTTC
TRBD1	TRBJ2-5	TRBV24-1	.	CATSDPITGDQETQYF	TGTGCCACCAGTGACCCTATCACAGGGGACCAAGAGACCCAGTACTTC
TRBD2	TRBJ2-1	TRBV4-1	.	CASSQEIAGGPFEQFF	TGCGCCAGCAGCCAAGAAATAGCGGGAGGGCCCTTTGAGCAGTTCTTC
.	TRBJ1-1	TRBV19	once	CASSIAFRVDTEAFF	TGTGCCAGTAGTATAGCCTTCAGGGTGGACACTGAAGCTTTCTTT
TRBD2	TRBJ2-1	TRBV28	.	CASSLGLAGVYNEQFF	TGTGCCAGCAGTTTGGGACTAGCGGGAGTTTACAATGAGCAGTTCTTC
.	TRBJ2-2	TRBV10-3	.	CAISPGGNTGELFF	TGTGCCATCAGTCCGGGTGGGAACACCGGGGAGCTGTTTTTT
TRBD1	TRBJ1-5	TRBV6-5	.	CASTQGGSQPQHF	TGTGCCAGCACACAGGGGGGGAGTCAGCCCCAGCATTTT
.	TRBJ2-1	TRBV29-1	.	CSVAPSYNEQFF	TGCAGCGTAGCGCCTTCCTACAATGAGCAGTTCTTC
TRBD2	TRBJ2-3	TRBV7-6	once	CASSLLAGAGDTQYF	TGTGCCAGCAGCTTGCTTGCGGGAGCGGGAGATACGCAGTATTTT
.	TRBJ1-1	TRBV29-1	.	CSVEHRGRDTEAFF	TGCAGCGTTGAACATCGGGGTAGGGACACTGAAGCTTTCTTT
.	TRBJ2-2	TRBV6-6	once	CASSYQEQSLELFF	TGTGCCAGCAGTTACCAGGAACAGTCCTTGGAGCTGTTTTTT
.	TRBJ2-7	TRBV30	.	CAWSNSYEQYF	TGTGCCTGGAGTAATAGCTACGAGCAGTACTTC
TRBD1	TRBJ2-7	TRBV7-3	.	CASSQDRGPSYEQYF	TGTGCCAGCAGCCAAGACAGGGGCCCCTCCTACGAGCAGTACTTC
.	TRBJ1-4	TRBV5-1	.	CASSIRGEKLFF	TGCGCCAGCAGCATACGAGGGGAAAAACTGTTTTTT
.	TRBJ2-7	TRBV10-3	few	CAISDSYEQYF	TGTGCCATCAGTGATAGCTACGAGCAGTACTTC